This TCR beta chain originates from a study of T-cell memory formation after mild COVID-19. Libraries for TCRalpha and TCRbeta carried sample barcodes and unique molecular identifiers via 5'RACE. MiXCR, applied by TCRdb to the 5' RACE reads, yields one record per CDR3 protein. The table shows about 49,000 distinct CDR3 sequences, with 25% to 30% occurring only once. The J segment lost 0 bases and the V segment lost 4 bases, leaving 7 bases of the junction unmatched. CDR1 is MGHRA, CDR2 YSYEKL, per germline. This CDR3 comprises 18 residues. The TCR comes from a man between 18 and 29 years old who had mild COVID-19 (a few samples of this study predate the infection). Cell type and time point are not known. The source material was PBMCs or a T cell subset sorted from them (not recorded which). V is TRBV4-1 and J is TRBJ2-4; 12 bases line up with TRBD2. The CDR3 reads CASSPLAGGRLAKNIQYF. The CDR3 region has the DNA TGCGCCAGCAGCCCCCTAGCGGGGGGGAGACTAGCCAAAAACATTCAGTACTTC.